The clone carrying this T cell receptor beta chain counts as medium-sized. Original methodology: Amplification of reference gene primers was used by the study to estimate nucleated cell counts. Assay: immunoSEQ multiplex PCR; the TCRdb copy retains only in-frame clones and omits some. From that table come the V and J calls and clone size; the DNA was used to work out D and trimming. The sample carries 25,000 to 35,000 clones, about 90% recorded once. The record originates from a study of blood T cell repertoires in COVID-19. Study context: The United States, Italy and Spain were the sources of the acute and convalescent COVID-19 samples. Sample material is recorded as cDNA or gDNA derived from T cells, B-cell-depleted T cells, or PBMCs.

The sequence was collected from a human donor in a cohort sampled during active COVID-19. Sequencing was performed on peripheral blood.

The CDR3 region has the DNA TGTGCAAGTCGCTTAAGCGAGTGTGGACAGGCCACCTACGAGCAGTACTTC. Translation: CASRLSECGQATYEQYF. This chain links TRBV12-2 with TRBJ2-7; the table's D gene call, TRBD1, was not cross checked with the DNA. TRBV12-2 is shown as a pseudogene. The length of the CDR3 is 17 residues.